This is a list of T cell receptor beta chains from one sample in a study of vaccination effects on CD4 cells after COVID-19. The table came from immunoSEQ multiplex PCR; TCRdb's copy has only in-frame clones and leaves some out. The repertoire includes fewer than 40,000 clones, approximately 70% of them detected once, and approximately 3.8% sits in the top ten. Their antigen targets remain unknown. The sequenced sample was CD4+ T cells from PBMCs cultured without peptide, obtained before COVID-19 vaccination. Receptors were obtained from a human donor who received a COVID-19 vaccine. The conserved cysteine and the conserved F or W are not part of the CDR3 here. Each record gives: D gene, J gene, V gene, CDR3 protein. A D gene is named only where the DNA matches it firmly.

D gene: NA
J gene: TRBJ2-2
V gene: TRBV11-2
CDR3 protein: ASSTGLKAAGELF

D gene: NA
J gene: TRBJ2-1
V gene: TRBV19
CDR3 protein: ASGPSGQLIFNEQF

D gene: NA
J gene: TRBJ2-7
V gene: TRBV30
CDR3 protein: AWRGPIKRAVYEQY

D gene: NA
J gene: TRBJ1-2
V gene: TRBV2
CDR3 protein: ASRIQGSGGYT

D gene: TRBD2
J gene: TRBJ2-3
V gene: TRBV5-4
CDR3 protein: ASSLGAGGQADTQY

D gene: NA
J gene: TRBJ2-7
V gene: TRBV6-5
CDR3 protein: ASSSPGTYEQY

D gene: TRBD2
J gene: TRBJ2-5
V gene: TRBV9
CDR3 protein: ASSVGTIQETQY

D gene: TRBD1
J gene: TRBJ2-1
V gene: TRBV18
CDR3 protein: ASSPFPGQGKNEQF

D gene: NA
J gene: TRBJ2-7
V gene: TRBV7-9
CDR3 protein: ASSPDGPYEQY

D gene: NA
J gene: TRBJ2-5
V gene: TRBV5-6
CDR3 protein: ASSLGPQETQY

D gene: TRBD1
J gene: TRBJ1-1
V gene: TRBV6-5
CDR3 protein: ASSQQGYTEAF

D gene: NA
J gene: TRBJ2-1
V gene: TRBV7-2
CDR3 protein: ASSSVVAPYNEQF

D gene: NA
J gene: TRBJ2-7
V gene: TRBV7-2
CDR3 protein: ASSFPLGVNEQY

D gene: NA
J gene: TRBJ2-5
V gene: TRBV4-1
CDR3 protein: ASSQVPGIETQY

D gene: TRBD2
J gene: TRBJ2-1
V gene: TRBV19
CDR3 protein: ASSIEGREGVYNEQF

D gene: NA
J gene: TRBJ2-7
V gene: TRBV4-1
CDR3 protein: ASSQVFGGPYEQY

D gene: TRBD1
J gene: TRBJ1-2
V gene: TRBV6-6
CDR3 protein: ATGQGDYGYT

D gene: NA
J gene: TRBJ2-5
V gene: TRBV7-9
CDR3 protein: ASSLTAHSETQY

D gene: NA
J gene: TRBJ1-5
V gene: TRBV30
CDR3 protein: AWGYDSNQPQH

D gene: NA
J gene: TRBJ2-7
V gene: TRBV6-5
CDR3 protein: ASRRDTGAYEQY

D gene: NA
J gene: TRBJ2-3
V gene: TRBV6-4
CDR3 protein: ASSATLSWDTQY

D gene: TRBD2
J gene: TRBJ2-1
V gene: TRBV2
CDR3 protein: ASERVAGGYNEQF

D gene: NA
J gene: TRBJ2-7
V gene: TRBV14
CDR3 protein: ASSRGPLVYEQY

D gene: NA
J gene: TRBJ1-2
V gene: TRBV5-1
CDR3 protein: ASRAEGPYGYT

D gene: NA
J gene: TRBJ1-4
V gene: TRBV25-1
CDR3 protein: ASGEGGTNEKLF

D gene: NA
J gene: TRBJ2-1
V gene: TRBV27
CDR3 protein: ASSLAEAFYNEQF

D gene: NA
J gene: TRBJ2-6
V gene: TRBV27
CDR3 protein: ASSSVAGANVLT

D gene: NA
J gene: TRBJ2-7
V gene: TRBV6-5
CDR3 protein: ASSYSRTEQY

D gene: NA
J gene: TRBJ1-3
V gene: TRBV11-2
CDR3 protein: ASSSPRALGNTIY

D gene: TRBD1
J gene: TRBJ2-1
V gene: TRBV5-1
CDR3 protein: ASSVGGTGSNEQF

D gene: NA
J gene: TRBJ1-3
V gene: TRBV7-2
CDR3 protein: ASSSYQGPGNTIY

D gene: TRBD2
J gene: TRBJ2-5
V gene: TRBV6-5
CDR3 protein: ASSPGLATGTQY

D gene: TRBD2
J gene: TRBJ2-1
V gene: TRBV28
CDR3 protein: ASRSAKRGDYNEQF